The sample holds a few counts of the clone carrying this T cell receptor (beta chain). These data belong to a study of T-cell reconstitution after alpha-beta-depleted transplantation in children. Unique molecular identifiers were incorporated when the TCRbeta library was constructed. Each CDR3 protein is one row after TCRdb ran MiXCR on the PCR reads. Among over 300,000 distinct CDR3 sequences, around 10% were seen once, and the ten largest hold around 2.4%. This sample comprised PBMCs from the stem cell graft donor, obtained from the stem cell graft. The clonotype was recovered from a human donor who donated a stem cell graft to a child with acute lymphoblastic leukemia.

CDR3 sequence reads: CASSQPRDHYNEQFF. The CDR3 DNA reads TGCGCCAGCAGCCAGCCCCGGGACCACTACAATGAGCAGTTCTTC. The rearrangement links TRBV4-1 to TRBJ2-1; D might be TRBD1 or TRBD2, each matching 5 bases. CDR1 and CDR2 (germline): MGHRA, YSYEKL. The V gene lost 3 bases and the J gene lost 3 bases, with 12 bases spanning the gap. The CDR3 is made up of 15 amino acids.